The 2 T cell receptor beta chains listed next were all sequenced from one sample in a study of CD8 T cells in ankylosing spondylitis. Study-level findings and limits: Apparently characteristic of ankylosing spondylitis blood was a TCR beta motif (roughly eight highly homologous variants).

The antigens of these receptors remain unknown. MiXCR, run by TCRdb on the 5' RACE reads, gives a single entry per CDR3 protein. The repertoire holds roughly 670,000 distinct CDR3 sequences, with 15% to 20% as singletons. The sequenced sample consisted of blood, either unsorted or a sorted T cell fraction (not recorded which). The receptors derive from a male donor with ankylosing spondylitis.

The chain recombines TRBV15 with TRBJ1-2; D gene unclear. With 0 bases removed from V and 8 bases from J, the gap between germline ends came to 19 bases. The germline V gene encodes CDR1 LNHNV and CDR2 YYDKDF (reference sequence). CDR3 length: 16 residues. CDR3 in amino acids: CATSRDGIFLNGGYTF. In DNA, the CDR3 is TGTGCCACCAGCAGAGATGGTATATTCCTCAATGGGGGCTACACCTTC.

This clonotype has more than one count but fewer than ten. The chain employs TRBV20-1 and TRBJ2-1; perhaps D is TRBD1 or TRBD2 (7 bases each). The CDR3 is made up of 12 amino acids. The germline V and J ends were trimmed by 5 bases and 13 bases, with 18 bases remaining between them. The V gene's germline CDR1 is DFQATT and CDR2 SNEGSKA (reference sequence). The CDR3 protein is CSAGRQGGGQFF. As DNA, the CDR3 is TGCAGTGCTGGCCGACAGGGAGGGGGCCAGTTCTTC.